This TCR beta chain was profiled in a study of CXCR3-negative and CXCR3-positive naive CD8 T cells. Findings and caveats of the study: TRB CDR3s were more hydrophobic in CXCR3-positive than in CXCR3-negative naive cells.

About this clonotype: Its antigen remains unidentified.

Naivety in CD8+ T cells corresponded to a CD45RO-CCR7+CD27+CD95- phenotype. It was by 5' RACE with UMI labels that the TRB cDNA libraries were prepared. Each CDR3 protein gets one entry in TCRdb, which reprocessed the 5' RACE reads and gives no DNA. The specimen's table records over 70,000 distinct CDR3 sequences. Per the germline V gene, CDR1 is LGHNT and CDR2 is FRNRAP. This CDR3 contains 15 residues. The clonotype was recovered from a human donor in good health. Some clones in this sample may be carry-over from other donors' samples. V usage is TRBV12-5 and J usage is TRBJ2-1; TCRdb lists TRBD2, though no DNA is available to test this call. What was sequenced was naive CXCR3+ CD8+ T cells from blood. Subset reported: CD45RO-CCR7+CD27+CD95- naive CD8+ T cells expressing CXCR3 (TNR3+). The CDR3 loop reads CASTAMTSGSNEQFF.